Sequencing of this T cell receptor (beta chain) was carried out in a study of cytomegalovirus exposure and HLA in healthy donors. The V and J ends lost 0 bases and 0 bases respectively, with 14 bases between them. The CDR3 sequence is 17 residues long. Germline CDR1 MNHNS, CDR2 SASEGT. The primer mix had 60 Vbeta and 13 Jbeta primers. Sequencing was performed with immunoSEQ multiplex PCR; in TCRdb, only in-frame clones are kept and a portion is missing. The sample has about 130,000 clones, 70% to 80% seen once; the top ten hold about 1.8%. The genes are TRBV6-1 and TRBJ1-1; D may be TRBD1 (6 bases). This clonotype was obtained from a woman aged 45-65 years in good health and CMV-seronegative. The sequenced sample was PBMCs. In nucleotides, the CDR3 is TGTGCCAGCAGTGAAGCTTCGGGGCAGGGGATGAACACTGAAGCTTTCTTT. Translating gives CASSEASGQGMNTEAFF.